The sequence of this T cell receptor (beta chain) was determined in a study of blood T cell repertoires in COVID-19. Across the whole study: Collection of acute and convalescent COVID-19 samples took place in the United States, Italy and Spain. PBMCs, B-cell-depleted T cells, or T cells provided the cDNA or gDNA that made up the material.

In the study's own analysis: Reference gene primers were amplified, and this amplification served to estimate nucleated cell counts. Clones were read by immunoSEQ multiplex PCR, and TCRdb kept only the in-frame ones, dropping some. That table furnishes V, J and clone size, whereas the DNA furnished D and trimming. The sample shows some 68,000 clones, less than 95% of them seen only once. The TCR comes from a man aged 45-65 years with COVID-19, enrolled during active disease. Sequenced input: peripheral blood.

CDR3: CASKPGQGEVEQYF. For the CDR3, the DNA is TGTGCCAGCAAACCAGGACAGGGGGAGGTCGAGCAGTACTTC. The V call is TRBV6-5, the J call TRBJ2-7, with 10 bases identical to TRBD1. The CDR3 is 14 amino acids. CDR1 and CDR2 (germline): MNHEY, SVGAGI. J was trimmed by 6 bases and V by 7 bases; bases with no gene match: 9.